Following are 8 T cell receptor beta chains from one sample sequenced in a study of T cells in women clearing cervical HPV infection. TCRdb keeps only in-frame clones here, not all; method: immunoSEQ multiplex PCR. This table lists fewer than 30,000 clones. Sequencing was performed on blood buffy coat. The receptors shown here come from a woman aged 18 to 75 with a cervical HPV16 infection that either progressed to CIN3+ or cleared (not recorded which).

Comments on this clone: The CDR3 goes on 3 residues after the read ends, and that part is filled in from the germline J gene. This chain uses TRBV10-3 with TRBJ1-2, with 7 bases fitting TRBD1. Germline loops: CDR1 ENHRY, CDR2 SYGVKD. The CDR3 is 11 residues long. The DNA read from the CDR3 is TGTGCCATCAGGGACAGGCACGGC. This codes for CAIRDRHG. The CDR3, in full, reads CAIRDRHGYTF.

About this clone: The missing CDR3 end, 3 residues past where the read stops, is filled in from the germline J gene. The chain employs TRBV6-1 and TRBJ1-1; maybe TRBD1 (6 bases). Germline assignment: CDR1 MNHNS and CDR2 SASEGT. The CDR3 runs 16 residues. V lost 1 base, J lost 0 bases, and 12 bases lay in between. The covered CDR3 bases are TGTGCCAGCAGTGAAGTTGTGGGGGCCTTGAACACTGAA. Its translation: CASSEVVGALNTE. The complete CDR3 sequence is CASSEVVGALNTEAFF.

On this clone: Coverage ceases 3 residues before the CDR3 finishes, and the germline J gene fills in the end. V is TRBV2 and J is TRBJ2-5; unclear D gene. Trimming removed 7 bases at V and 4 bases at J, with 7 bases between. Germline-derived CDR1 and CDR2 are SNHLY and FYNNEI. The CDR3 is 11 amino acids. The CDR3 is CASNFGETQYF. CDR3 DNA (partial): TGTGCCAGCAACTTCGGAGAGACC.

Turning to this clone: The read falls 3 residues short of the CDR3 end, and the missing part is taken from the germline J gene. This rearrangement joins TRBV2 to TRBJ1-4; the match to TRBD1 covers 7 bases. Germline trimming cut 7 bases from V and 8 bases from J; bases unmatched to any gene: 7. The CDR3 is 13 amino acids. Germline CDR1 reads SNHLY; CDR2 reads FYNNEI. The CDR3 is CASTGTAWEKLFF. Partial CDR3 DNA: TGTGCCAGCACGGGGACAGCTTGGGAAAAA.

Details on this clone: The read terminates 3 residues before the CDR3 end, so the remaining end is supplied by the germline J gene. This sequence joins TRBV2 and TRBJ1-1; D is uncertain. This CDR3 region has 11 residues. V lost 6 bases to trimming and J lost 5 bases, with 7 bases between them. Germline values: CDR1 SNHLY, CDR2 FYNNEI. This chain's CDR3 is CASRRETEAFF. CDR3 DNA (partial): TGTGCCAGCAGGCGTGAGACTGAA.

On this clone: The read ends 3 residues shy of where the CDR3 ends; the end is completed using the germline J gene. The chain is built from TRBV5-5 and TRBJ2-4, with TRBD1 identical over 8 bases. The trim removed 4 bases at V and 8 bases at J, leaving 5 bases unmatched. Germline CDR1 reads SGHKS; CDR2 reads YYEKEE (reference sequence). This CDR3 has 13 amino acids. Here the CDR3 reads CASSSGQGHIQYF. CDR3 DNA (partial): TGTGCCAGCAGCAGCGGACAGGGTCACATT. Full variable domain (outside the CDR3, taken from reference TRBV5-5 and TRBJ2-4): DAGVTQSPTHLIKTRGQQVTLRCSPISGHKSVSWYQQVLGQGPQFIFQYYEKEERGRGNFPDRFSARQFPNYSSELNVNALLLGDSALYLCASSSGQGHIQYFGAGTRLSVL.

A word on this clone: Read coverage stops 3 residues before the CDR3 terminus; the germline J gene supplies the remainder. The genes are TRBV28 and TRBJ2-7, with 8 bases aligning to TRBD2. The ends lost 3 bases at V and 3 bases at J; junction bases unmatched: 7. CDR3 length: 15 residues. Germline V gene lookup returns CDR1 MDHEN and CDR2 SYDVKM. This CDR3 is CASSFLAGSVYEQYF. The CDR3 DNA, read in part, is TGTGCCAGCAGTTTCTTAGCGGGAAGTGTCTACGAG.

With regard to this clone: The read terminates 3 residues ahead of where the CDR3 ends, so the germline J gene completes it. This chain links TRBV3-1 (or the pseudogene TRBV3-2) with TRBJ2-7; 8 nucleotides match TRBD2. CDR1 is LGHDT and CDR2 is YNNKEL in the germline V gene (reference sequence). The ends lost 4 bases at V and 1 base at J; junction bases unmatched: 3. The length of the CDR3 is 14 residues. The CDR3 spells CASSPVAGSYEQYF. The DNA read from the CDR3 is TGTGCCAGCAGCCCTGTAGCGGGGTCCTACGAG.